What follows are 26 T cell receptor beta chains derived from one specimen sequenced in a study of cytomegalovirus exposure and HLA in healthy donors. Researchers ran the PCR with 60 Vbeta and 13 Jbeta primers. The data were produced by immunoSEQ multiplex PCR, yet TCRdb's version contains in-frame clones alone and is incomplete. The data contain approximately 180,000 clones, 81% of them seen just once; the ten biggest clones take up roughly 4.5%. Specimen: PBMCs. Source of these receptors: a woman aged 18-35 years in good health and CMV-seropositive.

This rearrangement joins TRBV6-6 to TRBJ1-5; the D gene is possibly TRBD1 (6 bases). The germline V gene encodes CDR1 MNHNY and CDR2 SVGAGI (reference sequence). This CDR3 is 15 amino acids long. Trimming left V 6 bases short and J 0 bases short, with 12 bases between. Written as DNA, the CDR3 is TGTGCCAGCAGCCCCGAGGGGGTTAGCAATCAGCCCCAGCATTTT. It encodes CASSPEGVSNQPQHF.

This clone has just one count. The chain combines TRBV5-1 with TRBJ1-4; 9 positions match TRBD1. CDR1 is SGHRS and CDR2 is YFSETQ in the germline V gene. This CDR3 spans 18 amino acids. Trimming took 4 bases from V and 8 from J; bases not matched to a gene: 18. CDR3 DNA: TGCGCCAGCAGCATAGCCGGGACAGGGATTTCAAGTGGGGAAAAACTGTTTTTT. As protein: CASSIAGTGISSGEKLFF.

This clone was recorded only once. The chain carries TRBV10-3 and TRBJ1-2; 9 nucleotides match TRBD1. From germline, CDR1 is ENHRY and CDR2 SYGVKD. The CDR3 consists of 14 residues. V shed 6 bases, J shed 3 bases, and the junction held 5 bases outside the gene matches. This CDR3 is CAIRGDREDYGYTF. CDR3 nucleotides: TGTGCCATCAGGGGGGACAGGGAGGACTATGGCTACACCTTC.

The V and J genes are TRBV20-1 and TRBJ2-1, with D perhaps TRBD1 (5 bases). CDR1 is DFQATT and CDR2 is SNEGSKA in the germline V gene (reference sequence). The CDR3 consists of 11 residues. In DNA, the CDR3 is TGCAGCAACTGGGGCATCAATGAGCAGTTCTTC. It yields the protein CSNWGINEQFF.

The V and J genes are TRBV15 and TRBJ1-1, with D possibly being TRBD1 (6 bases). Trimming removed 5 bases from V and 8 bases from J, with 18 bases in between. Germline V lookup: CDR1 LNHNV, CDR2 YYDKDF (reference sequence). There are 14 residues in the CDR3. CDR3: CATSGSPTGTEAFF. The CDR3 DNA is TGTGCCACCAGCGGCTCACCTACAGGGACCGAAGCTTTCTTT.

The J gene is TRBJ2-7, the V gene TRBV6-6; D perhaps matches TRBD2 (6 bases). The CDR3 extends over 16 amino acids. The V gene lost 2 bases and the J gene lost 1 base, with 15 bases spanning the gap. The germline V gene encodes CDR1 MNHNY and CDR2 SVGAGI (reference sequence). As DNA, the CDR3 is TGTGCCAGCAGTTACGCCGGAACCCTAGCGTCCTACGAGCAGTACTTC. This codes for CASSYAGTLASYEQYF.

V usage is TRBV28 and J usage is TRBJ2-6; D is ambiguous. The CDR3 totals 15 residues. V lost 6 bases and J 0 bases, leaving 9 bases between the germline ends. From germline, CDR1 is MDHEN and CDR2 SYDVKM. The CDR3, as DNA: TGTGCCAGCAGCTCTTACTACTCTGGGGCCAACGTCCTGACTTTC. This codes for CASSSYYSGANVLTF.

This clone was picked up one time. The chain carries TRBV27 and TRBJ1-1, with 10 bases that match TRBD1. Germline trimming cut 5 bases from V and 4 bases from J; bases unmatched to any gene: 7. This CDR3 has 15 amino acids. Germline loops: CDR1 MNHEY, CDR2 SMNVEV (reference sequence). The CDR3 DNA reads TGTGCCAGCAGTGATTGGGGACAGGGGTCCACTGAAGCTTTCTTT. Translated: CASSDWGQGSTEAFF.

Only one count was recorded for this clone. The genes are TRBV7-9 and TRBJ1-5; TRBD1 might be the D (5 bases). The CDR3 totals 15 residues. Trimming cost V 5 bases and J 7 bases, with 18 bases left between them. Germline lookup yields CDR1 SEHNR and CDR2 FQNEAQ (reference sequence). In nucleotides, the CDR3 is TGTGCCAGCAGCCTCGGGGGGGGAGTCGGGCAGCCCCAGCATTTT. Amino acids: CASSLGGGVGQPQHF.

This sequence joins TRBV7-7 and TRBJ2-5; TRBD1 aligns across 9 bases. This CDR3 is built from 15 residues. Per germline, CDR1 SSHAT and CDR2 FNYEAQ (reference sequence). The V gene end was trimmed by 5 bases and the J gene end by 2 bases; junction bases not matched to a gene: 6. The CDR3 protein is CASSGTGGYQETQYF. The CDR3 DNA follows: TGTGCCAGCAGCGGTACAGGGGGCTATCAAGAGACCCAGTACTTC.

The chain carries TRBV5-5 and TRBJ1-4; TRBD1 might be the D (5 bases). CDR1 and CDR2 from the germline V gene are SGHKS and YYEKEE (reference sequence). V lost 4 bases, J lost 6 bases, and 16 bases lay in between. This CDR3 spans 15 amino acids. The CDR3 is CASSPRGFTDEKLFF. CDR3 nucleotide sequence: TGTGCCAGCAGCCCCCGGGGGTTCACGGATGAAAAACTGTTTTTT.

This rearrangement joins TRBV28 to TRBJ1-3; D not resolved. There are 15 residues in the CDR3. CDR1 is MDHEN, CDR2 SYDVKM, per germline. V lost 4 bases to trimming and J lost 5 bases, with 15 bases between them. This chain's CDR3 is CASSSTYSTRNTIYF. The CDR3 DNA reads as TGTGCCAGCAGTTCAACTTACAGCACCCGAAACACCATATATTTT.

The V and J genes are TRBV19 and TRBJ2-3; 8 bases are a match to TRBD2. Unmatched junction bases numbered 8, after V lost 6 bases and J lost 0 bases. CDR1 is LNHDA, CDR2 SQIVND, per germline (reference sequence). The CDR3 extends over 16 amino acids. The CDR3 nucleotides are TGTGCCAGTAGCCAACCCGGGGGGGCTAGCACAGATACGCAGTATTTT. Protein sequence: CASSQPGGASTDTQYF.

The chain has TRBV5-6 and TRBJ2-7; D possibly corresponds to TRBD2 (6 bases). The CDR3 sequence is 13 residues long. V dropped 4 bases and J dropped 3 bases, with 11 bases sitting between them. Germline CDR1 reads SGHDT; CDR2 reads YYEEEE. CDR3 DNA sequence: TGTGCCAGCAGCCCGGGGGTGGTCTACGAGCAGTACTTC. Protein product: CASSPGVVYEQYF.

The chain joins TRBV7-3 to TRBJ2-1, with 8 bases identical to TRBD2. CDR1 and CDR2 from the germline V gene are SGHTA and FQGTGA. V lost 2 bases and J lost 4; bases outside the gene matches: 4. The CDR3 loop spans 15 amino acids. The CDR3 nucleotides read TGTGCCAGCAGCTTAGAAGCGGGGGCGTACAATGAGCAGTTCTTC. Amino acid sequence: CASSLEAGAYNEQFF.

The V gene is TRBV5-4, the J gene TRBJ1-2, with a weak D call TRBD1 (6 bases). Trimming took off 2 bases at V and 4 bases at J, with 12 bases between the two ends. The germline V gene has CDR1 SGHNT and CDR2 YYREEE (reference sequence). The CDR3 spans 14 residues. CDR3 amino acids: CASSFGTLAYGYTF. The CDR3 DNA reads TGTGCCAGCAGCTTCGGGACATTGGCCTATGGCTACACCTTC.

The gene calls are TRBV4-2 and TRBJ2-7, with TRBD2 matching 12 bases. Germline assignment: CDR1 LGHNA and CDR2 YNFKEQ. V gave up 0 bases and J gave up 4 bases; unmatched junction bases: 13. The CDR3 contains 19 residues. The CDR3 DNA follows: TGTGCCAGCAGCCAAGATAGTCTAGCGGGGGGGCCAATTGCTTACGAGCAGTACTTC. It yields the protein CASSQDSLAGGPIAYEQYF.

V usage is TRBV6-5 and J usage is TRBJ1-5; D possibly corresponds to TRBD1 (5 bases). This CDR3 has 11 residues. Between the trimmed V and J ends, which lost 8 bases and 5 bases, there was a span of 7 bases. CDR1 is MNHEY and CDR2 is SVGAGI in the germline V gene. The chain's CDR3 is CASAGDQPQHF. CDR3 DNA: TGTGCCAGCGCGGGGGATCAGCCCCAGCATTTT.

In DNA form, the CDR3 reads TGTGCCAGCAGTTTATCCATTGGTCGGAGCTCCTACGAGCAGTACTTC. Amino acids: CASSLSIGRSSYEQYF. The chain is built from TRBV28 and TRBJ2-7; D ambiguous. Trimming took 1 base from V and 0 from J, leaving 13 bases between them. The CDR3 is made up of 16 amino acids. Per the germline V gene, CDR1 is MDHEN and CDR2 is SYDVKM.

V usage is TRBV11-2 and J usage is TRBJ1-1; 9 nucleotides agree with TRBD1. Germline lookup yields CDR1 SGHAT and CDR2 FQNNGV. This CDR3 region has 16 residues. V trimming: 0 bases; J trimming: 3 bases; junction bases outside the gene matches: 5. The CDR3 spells CASSLERDREYTEAFF. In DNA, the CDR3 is TGTGCCAGCAGCTTAGAGCGGGACAGGGAGTACACTGAAGCTTTCTTT.

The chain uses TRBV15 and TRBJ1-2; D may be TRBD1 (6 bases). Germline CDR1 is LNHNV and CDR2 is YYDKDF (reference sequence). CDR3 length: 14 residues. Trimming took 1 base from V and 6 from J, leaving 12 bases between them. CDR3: CATSRAKQGHGYTF. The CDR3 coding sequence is TGTGCCACCAGCAGAGCAAAACAGGGTCATGGCTACACCTTC.

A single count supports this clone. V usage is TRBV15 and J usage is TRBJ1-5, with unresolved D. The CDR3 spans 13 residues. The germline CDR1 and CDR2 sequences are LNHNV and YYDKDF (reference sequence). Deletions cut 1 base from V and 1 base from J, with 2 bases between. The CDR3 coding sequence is TGTGCCACCAGCAGAGCGAGCAATCAGCCCCAGCATTTT. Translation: CATSRASNQPQHF.

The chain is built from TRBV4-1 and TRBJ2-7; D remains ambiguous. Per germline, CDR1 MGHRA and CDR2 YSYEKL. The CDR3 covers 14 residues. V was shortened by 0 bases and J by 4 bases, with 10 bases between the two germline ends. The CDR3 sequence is CASSQDSRRYEQYF. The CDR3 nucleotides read TGCGCCAGCAGCCAAGATAGCCGGCGGTACGAGCAGTACTTC.

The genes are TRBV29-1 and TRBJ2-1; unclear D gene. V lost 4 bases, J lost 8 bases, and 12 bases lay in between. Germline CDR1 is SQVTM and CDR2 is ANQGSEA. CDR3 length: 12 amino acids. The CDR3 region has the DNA TGCAGCGTTGTTTTCCCCTCCGATGAGCAGTTCTTC. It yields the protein CSVVFPSDEQFF.

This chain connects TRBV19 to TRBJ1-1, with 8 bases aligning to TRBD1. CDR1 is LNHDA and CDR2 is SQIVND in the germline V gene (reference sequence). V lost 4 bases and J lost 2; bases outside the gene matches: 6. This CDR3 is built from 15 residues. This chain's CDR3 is CASSRQGTANTEAFF. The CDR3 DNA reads TGTGCCAGTAGTAGACAGGGGACGGCCAACACTGAAGCTTTCTTT.

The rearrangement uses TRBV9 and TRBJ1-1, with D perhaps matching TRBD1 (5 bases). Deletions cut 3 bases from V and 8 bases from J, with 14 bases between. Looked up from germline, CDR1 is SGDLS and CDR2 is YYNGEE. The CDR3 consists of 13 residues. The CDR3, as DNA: TGTGCCAGCAGCGAGGGGCCCGACAGAGAAGCTTTCTTT. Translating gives CASSEGPDREAFF.